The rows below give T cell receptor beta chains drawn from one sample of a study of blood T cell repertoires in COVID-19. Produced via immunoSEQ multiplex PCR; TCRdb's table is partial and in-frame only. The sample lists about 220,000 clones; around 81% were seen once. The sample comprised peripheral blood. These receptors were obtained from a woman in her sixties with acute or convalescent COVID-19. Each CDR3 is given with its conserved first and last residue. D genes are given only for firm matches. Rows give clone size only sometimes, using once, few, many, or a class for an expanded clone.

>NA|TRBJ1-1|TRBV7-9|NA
TGTGCCAGCAGCTTAGCTCGGAACACTGAAGCTTTCTTT
CASSLARNTEAFF
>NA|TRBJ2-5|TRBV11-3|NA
TGTGCCAGCAGCCTGGGGGGTGAAAAGACCCAGTACTTC
CASSLGGEKTQYF
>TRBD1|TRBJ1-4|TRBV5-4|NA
TGTGCCAGCAGTGCAGGGACAGGGGGCTCGAGTGAAAAACTGTTTTTT
CASSAGTGGSSEKLFF
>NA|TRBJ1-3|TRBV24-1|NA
TGTGCCAGCGGTGACAACTCTGGAAACACCATATATTTT
CASGDNSGNTIYF
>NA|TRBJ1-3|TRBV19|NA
TGTGCCAGTAGTATTCTGGTCGGCAGACACTCTGGAAACACCATATATTTT
CASSILVGRHSGNTIYF
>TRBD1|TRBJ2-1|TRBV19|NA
TGTGCCAGTAGTCGGGACAGTAACAATGAGCAGTTCTTC
CASSRDSNNEQFF
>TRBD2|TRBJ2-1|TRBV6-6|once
TGTGCCAGCAGAAACACTAGCGGAGCATACAATGAGCAGTTCTTC
CASRNTSGAYNEQFF
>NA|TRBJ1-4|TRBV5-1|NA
TGCGCCAGCAGCTTGGGGATGGGGCCAACTAATGAAAAACTGTTTTTT
CASSLGMGPTNEKLFF
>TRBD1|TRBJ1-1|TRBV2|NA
TGTGCCAGCAGTGAGACAGGGTTTGGTACTGAAGCTTTCTTT
CASSETGFGTEAFF
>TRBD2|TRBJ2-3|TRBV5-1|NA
TGCGCCAGCGAGCGGGGGGCAAGCACAGATACGCAGTATTTT
CASERGASTDTQYF
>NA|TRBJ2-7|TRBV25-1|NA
TGTGCCAGCAGTGAGGGGCAACAGGGTTCCTACGAGCAGTACTTC
CASSEGQQGSYEQYF
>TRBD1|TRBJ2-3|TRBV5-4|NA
TGTGCCAGCAGCAAAGTACAGGGGAGAGTAAGCACAGATACGCAGTATTTT
CASSKVQGRVSTDTQYF
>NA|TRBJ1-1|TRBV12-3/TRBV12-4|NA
TGTGCCAGCAGACTCCACGGGGTCACTGAAGCTTTCTTT
CASRLHGVTEAFF
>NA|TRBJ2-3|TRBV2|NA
TGTGCCAGCAGGCTAGATGATACGCAGTATTTT
CASRLDDTQYF
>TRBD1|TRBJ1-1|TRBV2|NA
TGTGCCAGCAGCAGACAGGGGGTGAACACTGAAGCTTTCTTT
CASSRQGVNTEAFF
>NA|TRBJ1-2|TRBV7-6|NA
TGTGCCAGCAGCCATATAAAGGTGGCAGGGAGGATTTTTGGCTACACCTTC
CASSHIKVAGRIFGYTF
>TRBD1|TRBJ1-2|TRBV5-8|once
TGTGCCAGCAGCTTGGGACAGGGGAATTTTGGCTACACCTTC
CASSLGQGNFGYTF
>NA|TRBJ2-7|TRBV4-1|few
TGCGCCAGCAGCAACCGGGACACCGGTTACGAGCAGTACTTC
CASSNRDTGYEQYF
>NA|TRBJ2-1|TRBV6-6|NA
TGTGCCAGCAGTCAAGATTTTAGTGAGCAGTTCTTC
CASSQDFSEQFF
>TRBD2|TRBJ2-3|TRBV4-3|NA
TGCGCCAGCAGCCAATTAGATCTCGGGGGGACAGATACGCAGTATTTT
CASSQLDLGGTDTQYF